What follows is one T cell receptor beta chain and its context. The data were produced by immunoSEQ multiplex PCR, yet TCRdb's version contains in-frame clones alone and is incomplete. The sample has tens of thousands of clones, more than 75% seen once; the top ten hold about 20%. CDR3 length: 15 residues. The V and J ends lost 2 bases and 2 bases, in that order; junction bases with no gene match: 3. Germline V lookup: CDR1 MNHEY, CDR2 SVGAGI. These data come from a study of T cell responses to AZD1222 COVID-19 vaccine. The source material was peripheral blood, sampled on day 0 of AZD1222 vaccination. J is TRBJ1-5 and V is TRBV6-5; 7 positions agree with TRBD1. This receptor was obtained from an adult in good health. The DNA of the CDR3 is TGTGCCAGCAGTTACCGGGACAGCGGCAATCAGCCCCAGCATTTT. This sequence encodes CASSYRDSGNQPQHF.